This T cell receptor beta chain appears in the sequencing data of a study of blood T cell repertoires in COVID-19. This study enrolled people aged roughly 18 to 90 from around 25 US geographic areas. Participants had their cohort set by participant-reported clinical history. Sequencing was performed with immunoSEQ multiplex PCR; in TCRdb, only in-frame clones are kept and a portion is missing. Here the sample spans a few hundred thousand clones, about nine tenths being singletons. V was shortened by 1 base and J by 2 bases, with 12 bases between the two germline ends. The CDR3 has 16 residues. Per the germline V gene, CDR1 is LNHNV and CDR2 is YYDKDF (reference sequence).

This clonotype was obtained from a man aged 25 to 45 who had recovered from COVID-19. The rearrangement uses TRBV15 and TRBJ2-1; D might be TRBD2 (5 bases). What was sequenced was PBMCs or T cells enriched from blood (not recorded which). CDR3 loop: CATSRGLPLTYNEQFF. CDR3 sequence (DNA): TGTGCCACCAGCAGAGGACTACCACTTACCTACAATGAGCAGTTCTTC. Drawing the rest from reference TRBV15 and TRBJ2-1, the complete variable domain is DAMVIQNPRYQVTQFGKPVTLSCSQTLNHNVMYWYQQKSSQAPKLLFHYYDKDFNNEADTPDNFQSRRPNTSFCFLDIRSPGLGDTAMYLCATSRGLPLTYNEQFFGPGTRLTVL.